A single sample is the source of the 27 T cell receptor beta chains below, sequenced in a study of T cells in Graves' hyperthyroidism and ophthalmopathy. There were TCR beta CDR3 regions amplified from RNA transcripts. With the HTBI primer set, the TCR CDR3 went through a first round of RT-PCR. From the multiplex PCR reads, TCRdb called clonotypes with MiXCR, one entry per CDR3 protein. The table records roughly 600,000 distinct CDR3 sequences, more than 12% of them present only once. What was sequenced was blood. These receptors were collected from a woman in her fifties or sixties with Graves' ophthalmopathy.

This clonotype was found many times. The genes are TRBV6-2 or TRBV6-3 and TRBJ2-7; the D is unclear. The CDR3 extends over 14 amino acids. Trimming cost V 0 bases and J 5 bases, with 11 bases left between them. The germline CDR1 and CDR2 sequences are MNHEY and SVGEGT. DNA for the CDR3: TGTGCCAGCAGTTACTCTAATGTAGCCAACGAGCAGTACTTC. Translating it yields CASSYSNVANEQYF.

This clonotype was observed at least ten times. The V call is TRBV20-1, the J call TRBJ2-1; TRBD2 is a possible D gene (6 bases). Per germline, CDR1 DFQATT and CDR2 SNEGSKA (reference sequence). The CDR3 totals 14 residues. V was trimmed by 3 bases and J by 4 bases, leaving 13 bases between them. The CDR3 nucleotides are TGCAGTGCTAGTCATAGCGGAGGGTACAATGAGCAGTTCTTC. It yields the protein CSASHSGGYNEQFF.

Many counts were recorded for this clonotype. The chain carries TRBV20-1 and TRBJ2-7; 9 bases match TRBD2. This CDR3 region has 13 residues. The J segment lost 7 bases and the V segment lost 1 base, leaving 5 bases of the junction unmatched. The germline V gene has CDR1 DFQATT and CDR2 SNEGSKA (reference sequence). The CDR3 nucleotides are TGCAGTGCTAGAGTAGCGGGAGAGAGGGAGCAGTACTTC. As protein: CSARVAGEREQYF.

This clonotype has a count of ten or more. This rearrangement joins TRBV27 to TRBJ1-2, with a weak D call TRBD1 (5 bases). Deletions cut 2 bases from V and 6 bases from J, with 10 bases between. Germline CDR1 and CDR2: MNHEY and SMNVEV (reference sequence). There are 13 residues in the CDR3. The CDR3 nucleotides are TGTGCCAGCAGTTTAGCCGGGGACGATGGCTACACCTTC. Residues: CASSLAGDDGYTF.

The gene calls are TRBV24-1 and TRBJ1-4; 8 bases line up with TRBD1. CDR1 is KGHDR and CDR2 is SFDVKD in the germline V gene. This CDR3 has 15 amino acids. Trimming cost V 4 bases and J 5 bases; bases outside gene matches: 5. CDR3 region: CATSDRTGLNEKLFF. As DNA, the CDR3 is TGTGCCACCAGTGACCGGACAGGGCTGAATGAAAAACTGTTTTTT.

This clonotype appeared a few times. This chain connects TRBV20-1 to TRBJ2-7; 7 bases fit TRBD1. CDR1 is DFQATT, CDR2 SNEGSKA, per germline (reference sequence). The CDR3 is made up of 15 amino acids. J was trimmed by 6 bases and V by 0 bases; bases with no gene match: 11. The CDR3 DNA follows: TGCAGTGCTAGAGATCGCCTAACAGGGGCACGCGAGCAGTACTTC. It specifies CSARDRLTGAREQYF.

This clonotype was recorded many times. The chain recombines TRBV5-1 with TRBJ2-7, with D maybe TRBD2 (5 bases). Germline CDR1 and CDR2: SGHRS and YFSETQ. Trimming pared 4 bases from V and 2 bases from J, leaving 16 bases between. The CDR3 length is 15 residues. CDR3 sequence reads: CASSGGVAGPYEQYF. In nucleotides, the CDR3 is TGCGCCAGCAGCGGCGGAGTTGCGGGCCCCTACGAGCAGTACTTC.

In its sample, this clonotype was seen a few times. This chain joins TRBV28 and TRBJ2-7; tentative D call: TRBD2 (6 bases). V lost 2 bases and J lost 3, with 14 bases in between. Germline V gene lookup returns CDR1 MDHEN and CDR2 SYDVKM. This CDR3 is 15 amino acids long. CDR3 in DNA: TGTGCCAGCAGTTTACCCGGGACTGATGTCTACGAGCAGTACTTC. Amino acid sequence: CASSLPGTDVYEQYF.

This chain connects TRBV24-1 to TRBJ2-3, with D hard to call. The CDR3 contains 13 residues. Looked up from germline, CDR1 is KGHDR and CDR2 is SFDVKD. Trimming pared 6 bases from V and 2 bases from J, leaving 8 bases between. This chain's CDR3 is CATSTTTTDTQYF. The DNA of the CDR3 is TGTGCCACCAGTACCACAACCACAGATACGCAGTATTTT.

This clonotype was picked up many times. This chain uses TRBV18 with TRBJ1-5; TRBD1 matches at 7 bases. The CDR3 loop spans 14 amino acids. Germline CDR1 is KGHSH and CDR2 is LQKENI. The V segment lost 6 bases and the J segment 6 bases; nucleotides outside the gene matches: 8. DNA for the CDR3: TGTGCCAGCTCGCGAGACAGGGTTGGTCAGCCCCAGCATTTT. It is translated as CASSRDRVGQPQHF.

This clonotype was seen many times. The chain uses TRBV20-1 and TRBJ2-1, with a weak D call TRBD2 (5 bases). The CDR3 extends over 15 amino acids. V shed 1 base and J shed 9 bases, with 19 bases lying between them. CDR1 DFQATT and CDR2 SNEGSKA come from the germline V gene (reference sequence). The DNA for the CDR3 is TGCAGTGCTAGAGCCCCACCGGGATTTCTCAGTGAGCAGTTCTTC. Amino acids: CSARAPPGFLSEQFF.

This clonotype was counted ten times or more. CDR3 sequence: CSATDSLYNEQFF. CDR3 in DNA: TGCAGTGCTACGGACTCTCTATACAATGAGCAGTTCTTC. The chain combines TRBV20-1 with TRBJ2-1; D is perhaps TRBD2 (5 bases). With 4 bases removed from V and 4 bases from J, the gap between germline ends came to 11 bases. The CDR3 is 13 amino acids. Germline assignment: CDR1 DFQATT and CDR2 SNEGSKA (reference sequence).

The chain joins TRBV14 to TRBJ1-2; tentatively, D is TRBD1 (6 bases). The V end lost 5 bases, the J end lost 3 bases, and 7 bases lay between the germline ends. This CDR3 spans 12 amino acids. Germline CDR1 is SGHDN and CDR2 is FVKESK. The CDR3 sequence is CASSGTYYGYTF. CDR3 bases: TGTGCCAGCAGCGGGACATACTATGGCTACACCTTC. Complete variable domain (other parts from reference TRBV14 and TRBJ1-2): EAGVTQFPSHSVIEKGQTVTLRCDPISGHDNLYWYRRVMGKEIKFLLHFVKESKQDESGMPNNRFLAERTGGTYSTLKVQPAELEDSGVYFCASSGTYYGYTFGSGTRLTVV.

This clonotype has ten or more counts. V is TRBV12-3 or TRBV12-4 and J is TRBJ2-7; TRBD1 matches at 7 bases. The CDR3 length is 12 residues. Trimming took 6 bases from V and 7 from J; bases not matched to a gene: 6. The DNA for the CDR3 is TGTGCCAGCAGCGGGACAGCCCCTGAGCAGTACTTC. Its translation: CASSGTAPEQYF.

This clonotype was detected ten times or more. The V gene is TRBV7-9, the J gene TRBJ1-4, with a weak D call TRBD1 (5 bases). The CDR3 runs 14 residues. The V and J ends lost 5 bases and 3 bases respectively, with 10 bases between them. Germline V CDR1 and CDR2: SEHNR, FQNEAQ (reference sequence). This chain's CDR3 is CASSEGRSNEKLFF. CDR3 DNA sequence: TGTGCCAGCAGCGAGGGACGCTCTAATGAAAAACTGTTTTTT.

This clonotype was counted at least ten times. The chain combines TRBV18 with TRBJ2-7; 7 positions agree with TRBD1. This CDR3 spans 14 amino acids. CDR1 is KGHSH and CDR2 is LQKENI in the germline V gene. The junction had 4 bases not matched to a gene; V was cut back by 3 bases and J by 2 bases. As DNA, the CDR3 is TGTGCCAGCTCACCGGGACAGCGGCCCTACGAGCAGTACTTC. It yields the protein CASSPGQRPYEQYF.

Comments on this clonotype: This may be a read error: a much more frequent sequence differs by one nucleotide. The rearrangement joins TRBV12-3 or TRBV12-4 to TRBJ2-1, with 7 bases fitting TRBD2. The CDR3 sequence is 15 residues long. The CDR3 DNA follows: TGTGCCAGCGGTTTAGCGCGGGAGAGAAGCAATGAGCAGTTCTTC. This encodes CASGLARERSNEQFF.

This clonotype was counted at least ten times. V is TRBV11-1 and J is TRBJ1-2; maybe TRBD1 (5 bases). This CDR3 is built from 15 residues. The ends were cut back, 5 bases at V and 4 bases at J, with 17 bases in the middle. Germline values: CDR1 SGHAT, CDR2 FQDESV (reference sequence). CDR3 bases: TGTGCCAGCAGCCCAACGGGGGTTATCAGCTATGGCTACACCTTC. It encodes CASSPTGVISYGYTF.

This clonotype was recorded a few times. One end of the junction does not line up with germline, which may come from a read error. The V gene is TRBV20-1, the J gene TRBJ1-1; no firm D call. CDR3 size: 10 residues. Germline lookup yields CDR1 DFQATT and CDR2 SNEGSKA (reference sequence). The CDR3: CSARGVEAFF. In nucleotides, the CDR3 is TGCAGTGCTAGAGGGGTTGAAGCCTTCTTT.

The genes are TRBV6-1 and TRBJ2-7; tentatively, D is TRBD1 or TRBD2 (5 bases each). The assigned J gene may be wrong: the sequence end matches TRBJ2-1 better. This CDR3 spans 17 amino acids. Germline V lookup: CDR1 MNHNS, CDR2 SASEGT. The CDR3: CASSQPGAHKPDYEQFF. The CDR3 DNA sequence: TGTGCCAGCAGTCAGCCTGGGGCCCACAAACCCGACTACGAGCAGTTCTTC.

This clonotype was picked up many times. The chain employs TRBV5-1 and TRBJ1-1, with TRBD1 matching over 9 bases. The CDR3 totals 15 residues. The germline V gene encodes CDR1 SGHRS and CDR2 YFSETQ. V lost 4 bases, J lost 3 bases, and 7 bases stayed unmatched. The CDR3 bases are TGCGCCAGCAGCGTAACAGGGGGCGCGTACACTGAAGCTTTCTTT. It codes for CASSVTGGAYTEAFF.

This clonotype has a count of ten or more. The chain has TRBV7-2 and TRBJ1-1; the match to TRBD1 covers 9 bases. There are 13 residues in the CDR3. After removal of 8 bases from V and 5 bases from J, the junction contained 6 bases not matched to a gene. The germline CDR1 and CDR2 sequences are SGHTA and FQGNSA. The CDR3 loop is CASGEQGATEAFF. The CDR3 nucleotides are TGTGCCAGCGGAGAACAGGGGGCTACTGAAGCTTTCTTT.

The rearrangement joins TRBV28 to TRBJ2-1; D is unclear. The V end was cut by 3 bases, the J end by 13 bases, with 16 bases between. Germline V gives CDR1 MDHEN, CDR2 SYDVKM. The CDR3 runs 13 residues. The CDR3 region has the DNA TGTGCCAGCAGTTTGCAGCCCCACAGAAACCAGTTCTTC. Amino acid sequence: CASSLQPHRNQFF.

Many counts were recorded for this clonotype. The rearrangement uses TRBV20-1 and TRBJ2-3, with TRBD2 as a possible D gene (6 bases). Germline lookup yields CDR1 DFQATT and CDR2 SNEGSKA (reference sequence). This CDR3 is built from 14 residues. V was cut by 4 bases and J by 2 bases, with 13 bases left in between. The CDR3 spells CSATSGTSTDTQYF. CDR3 coding DNA: TGCAGTGCTACCTCCGGGACTTCCACAGATACGCAGTATTTT.

This clonotype was detected only a few times. The chain recombines TRBV27 with TRBJ1-2; 12 bases match TRBD1. This CDR3 contains 19 residues. Germline values: CDR1 MNHEY, CDR2 SMNVEV (reference sequence). V was clipped by 3 bases and J by 4 bases; unmatched bases: 15. The CDR3 sequence: CASSLRDRGRKTRVYGYTF. CDR3 nucleotide sequence: TGTGCCAGCAGTTTGAGGGACAGGGGGCGAAAAACGAGGGTCTATGGCTACACCTTC.

This clonotype was seen only a few times. The J gene is TRBJ1-6, the V gene TRBV5-5; TRBD1 is a possible D gene (6 bases). This CDR3 spans 17 amino acids. V shed 1 base and J shed 4 bases, with 15 bases lying between them. Germline values: CDR1 SGHKS, CDR2 YYEKEE (reference sequence). The CDR3 loop is CASSLLDSLRYNSPLHF. The CDR3 DNA sequence: TGTGCCAGCAGCTTGTTGGACAGCCTGCGATATAATTCACCCCTCCACTTT.

V and J are TRBV5-8 and TRBJ2-7; 7 bases align to TRBD2. In germline, CDR1 is SGHTS, CDR2 YDEGEE. Unmatched junction bases numbered 6, after V lost 1 base and J lost 2 bases. The CDR3 is 15 amino acids. The CDR3 DNA follows: TGTGCCAGCAGCTTGAAGCGGGGATATACCTACGAGCAGTACTTC. Its translation: CASSLKRGYTYEQYF.